This TCR beta chain was sequenced during a study of blood T cell repertoires in COVID-19 (dated by TCRdb to 2018 to 2021). At the level of the whole study: Samples covering the acute and convalescent phases of COVID-19 were provided by collaborators in the United States, Italy and Spain. The repertoires were released in a freely available public database meant as a resource for research on the immune response to SARS-CoV-2. The samples were drawn from two sources: the first 160 participants of the ongoing ImmuneRACE study, and over 950 subjects contributed by 6 global collaborators. The sample metadata nearly always contained a de-identified subject ID, COVID-19 status, age in years and sex. The material from the prospective study consisted of cDNA or gDNA derived from T cells, B-cell-depleted T cells, or PBMCs. Subjects who had been exposed to COVID-19, were actively infected with it, or had recovered from it provided the deeply sampled blood TCRbeta repertoires that made up the dataset. Where available, HLA class I and class II types were obtained from metadata supplied by the sample provider rather than from assay-based typing. The full study reports these points: How much clinical and demographic metadata was included differed by source and by participant, and the metadata was provided uncurated.

Notes on this clone: What this receptor recognizes is not known. Within one base of it there is no much larger clone, and no base qualities were kept.

Collaborating institutions collected whole blood in K2EDTA tubes following their own protocols. For TCRbeta analysis, collaborator samples were shipped as frozen whole blood, as isolated PBMCs, or as DNA extracted from either sample type. TCRbeta CDR3 regions were amplified from genomic DNA by means of the immunoSEQ Assay, a bias-controlled multiplex PCR. On the study's bioinformatics: Nucleated cell counts per sample were estimated from amplification of reference gene primers within the assay. To quantify the absolute abundance of each unique TCRbeta CDR3 rearrangement, sequence reads were collapsed and filtered. Productive Simpson clonality was computed per sample as the square root of Simpson's diversity index over productive rearrangements. The immuneACCESS repertoire file appears here via TCRdb, limited to in-frame rearrangements. These files lack a portion of the clones; in checked studies, under half of the deficit traces to unresolved V genes, and the cause of the others is not known. The V and J calls and clone size come from that table; D and trimming were worked out from the DNA. Across this sample there are approximately 65,000 clones, with about 88% seen only once. Less than 5.5% of the sample is held by the ten biggest clonotypes.

The origin of this receptor is a human donor in a cohort sampled during active COVID-19. The specimen was peripheral blood.

The CDR3 protein sequence reads: CASSYGPRASGSLNEQFF. At the DNA level, the sequence is TGTGCCAGCAGCTATGGGCCACGGGCTAGCGGGAGTTTGAATGAGCAGTTCTTC. The sequence joins TRBV5-5 to TRBJ2-1, with 10 bases in between that match TRBD2. The cysteine opens and the phenylalanine closes a CDR3 of 18 amino acids. Just the 54-base CDR3 DNA is kept, in frame starting at base 1. V loses 3 bases at its end and J loses 7 bases; junction bases beyond the gene matches: 16. The germline V gene encodes CDR1 SGHKS and CDR2 YYEKEE (reference sequence).